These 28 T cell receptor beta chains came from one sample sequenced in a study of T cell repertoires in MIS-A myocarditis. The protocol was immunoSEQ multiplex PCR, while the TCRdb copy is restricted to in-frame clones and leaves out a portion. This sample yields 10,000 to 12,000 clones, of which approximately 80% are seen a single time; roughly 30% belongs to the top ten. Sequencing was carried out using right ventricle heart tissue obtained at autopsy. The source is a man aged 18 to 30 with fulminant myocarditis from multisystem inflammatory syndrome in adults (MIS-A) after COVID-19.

The CDR3 DNA sequence: TGTGCCAGCAGCTTAATTTGGAGCGGCGAGCAGTACTTC. It specifies CASSLIWSGEQYF. V is TRBV7-9 and J is TRBJ2-7; TRBD2 is a possible D gene (5 bases). This CDR3 spans 13 amino acids. The germline V gene encodes CDR1 SEHNR and CDR2 FQNEAQ (reference sequence). V was pared by 2 bases and J by 6 bases, with 11 bases between.

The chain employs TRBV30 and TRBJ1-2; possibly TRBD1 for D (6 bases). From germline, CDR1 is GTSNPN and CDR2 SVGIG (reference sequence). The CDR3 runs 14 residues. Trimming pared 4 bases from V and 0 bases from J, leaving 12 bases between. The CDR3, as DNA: TGTGCCTGGACAGGGGTAGGGGCTAACTATGGCTACACCTTC. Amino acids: CAWTGVGANYGYTF. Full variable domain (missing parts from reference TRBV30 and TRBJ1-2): SQTIHQWPATLVQPVGSPLSLECTVEGTSNPNLYWYRQAAGRGLQLLFYSVGIGQISSEVPQNLSASRPQDRQFILSSKKLLLSDSGFYLCAWTGVGANYGYTFGSGTRLTVV.

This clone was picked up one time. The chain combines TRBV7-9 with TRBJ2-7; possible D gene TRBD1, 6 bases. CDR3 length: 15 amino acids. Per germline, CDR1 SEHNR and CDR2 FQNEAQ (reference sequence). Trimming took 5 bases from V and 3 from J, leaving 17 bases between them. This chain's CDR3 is CASSRSTGTRYEQYF. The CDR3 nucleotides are TGTGCCAGCAGCCGCTCCACAGGGACCCGCTACGAGCAGTACTTC.

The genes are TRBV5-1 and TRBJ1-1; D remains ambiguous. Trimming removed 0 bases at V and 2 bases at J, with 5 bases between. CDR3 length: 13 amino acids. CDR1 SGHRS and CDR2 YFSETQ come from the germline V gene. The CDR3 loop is CASSLDRNTEAFF. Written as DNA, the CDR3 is TGCGCCAGCAGCTTGGACAGAAACACTGAAGCTTTCTTT.

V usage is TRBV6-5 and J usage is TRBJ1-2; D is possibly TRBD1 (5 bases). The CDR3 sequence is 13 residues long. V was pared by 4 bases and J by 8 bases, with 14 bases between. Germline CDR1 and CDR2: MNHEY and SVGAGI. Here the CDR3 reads CASSSGDRNGYTF. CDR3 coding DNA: TGTGCCAGCAGTTCCGGAGACAGAAACGGCTACACCTTC.

CDR3 sequence (DNA): TGCGCCAGCAGCAAGACGCAAGGGGGAAACACTGAAGCTTTCTTT. It is translated as CASSKTQGGNTEAFF. The chain links TRBV5-1 to TRBJ1-1; tentatively, D is TRBD1 (6 bases). The V end was cut by 4 bases, the J end by 2 bases, with 15 bases between. The V gene's germline CDR1 is SGHRS and CDR2 YFSETQ. The CDR3 runs to 15 residues.

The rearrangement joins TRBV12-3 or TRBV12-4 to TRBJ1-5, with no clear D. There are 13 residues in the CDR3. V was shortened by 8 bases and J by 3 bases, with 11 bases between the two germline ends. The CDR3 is CASHGGVNQPQHF. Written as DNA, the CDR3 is TGTGCCAGCCACGGCGGGGTCAATCAGCCCCAGCATTTT.

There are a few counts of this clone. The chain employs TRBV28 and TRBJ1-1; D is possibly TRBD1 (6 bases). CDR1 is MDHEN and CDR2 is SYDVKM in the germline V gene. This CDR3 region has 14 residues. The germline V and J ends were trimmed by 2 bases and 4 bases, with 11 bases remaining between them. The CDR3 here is CASSLAGVVTEAFF. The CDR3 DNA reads TGTGCCAGCAGTTTAGCAGGGGTGGTCACTGAAGCTTTCTTT.

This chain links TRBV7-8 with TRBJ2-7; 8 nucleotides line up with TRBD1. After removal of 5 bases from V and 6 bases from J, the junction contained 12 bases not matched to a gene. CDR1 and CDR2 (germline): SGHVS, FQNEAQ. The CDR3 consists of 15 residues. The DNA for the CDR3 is TGTGCCAGCAGCCGAACAGGGGGGTCGTCGAGCGAGCAGTACTTC. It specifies CASSRTGGSSSEQYF.

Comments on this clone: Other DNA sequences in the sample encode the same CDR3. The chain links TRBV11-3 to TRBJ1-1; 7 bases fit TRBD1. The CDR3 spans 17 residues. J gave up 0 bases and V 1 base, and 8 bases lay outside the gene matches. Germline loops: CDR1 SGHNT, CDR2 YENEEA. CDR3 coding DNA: TGTGCCAGCAGCTTAGGACAGGGCGCTGGTTTGAACACTGAAGCTTTCTTT. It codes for CASSLGQGAGLNTEAFF.

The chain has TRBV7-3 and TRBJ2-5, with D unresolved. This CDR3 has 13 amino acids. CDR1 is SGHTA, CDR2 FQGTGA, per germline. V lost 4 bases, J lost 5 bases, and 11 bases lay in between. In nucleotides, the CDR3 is TGTGCCAGCAGCTCCCTTTTGGGGGAGACCCAGTACTTC. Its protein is CASSSLLGETQYF.

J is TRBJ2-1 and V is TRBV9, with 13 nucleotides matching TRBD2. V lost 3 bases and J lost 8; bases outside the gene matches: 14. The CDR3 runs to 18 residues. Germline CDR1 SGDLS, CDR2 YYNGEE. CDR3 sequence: CASSAARAGLAGNHEQFF. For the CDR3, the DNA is TGTGCCAGCAGCGCCGCAAGGGCGGGACTAGCGGGGAACCATGAGCAGTTCTTC.

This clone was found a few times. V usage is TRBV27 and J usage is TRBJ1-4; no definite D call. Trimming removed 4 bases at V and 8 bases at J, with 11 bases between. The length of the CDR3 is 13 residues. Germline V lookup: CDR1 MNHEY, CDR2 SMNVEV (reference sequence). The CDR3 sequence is CASSSLVDEKLFF. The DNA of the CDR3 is TGTGCCAGCAGTTCTCTGGTGGACGAAAAACTGTTTTTT.

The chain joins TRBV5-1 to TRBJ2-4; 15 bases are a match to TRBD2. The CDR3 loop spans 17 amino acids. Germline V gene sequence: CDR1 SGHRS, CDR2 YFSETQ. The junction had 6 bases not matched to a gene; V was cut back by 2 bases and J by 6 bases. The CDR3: CASSLRTSGRDINIQYF. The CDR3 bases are TGCGCCAGCAGCTTACGGACTAGCGGGAGGGATATAAACATTCAGTACTTC.

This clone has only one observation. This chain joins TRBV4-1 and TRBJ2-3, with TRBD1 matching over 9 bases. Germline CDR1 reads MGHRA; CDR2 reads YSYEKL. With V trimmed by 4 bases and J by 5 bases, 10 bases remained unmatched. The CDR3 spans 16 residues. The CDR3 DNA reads TGCGCCAGCAGCCCTCGGACAGGGGCGAGAGGAGATACGCAGTATTTT. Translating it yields CASSPRTGARGDTQYF.

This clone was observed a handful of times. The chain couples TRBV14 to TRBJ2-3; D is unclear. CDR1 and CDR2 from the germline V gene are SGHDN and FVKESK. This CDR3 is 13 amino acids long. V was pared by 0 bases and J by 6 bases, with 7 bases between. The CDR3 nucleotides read TGTGCCAGCAGCCAAGATCGGGCGGATACGCAGTATTTT. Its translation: CASSQDRADTQYF.

The CDR3 is CASSLPLQGGTEGYTF. DNA of the CDR3: TGTGCCAGCAGTTTACCCCTTCAGGGGGGCACAGAAGGCTACACCTTC. V usage is TRBV28 and J usage is TRBJ1-2; 7 positions match TRBD1. J gave up 8 bases and V 2 bases, and 14 bases lay outside the gene matches. The CDR3 has 16 amino acids. Germline V lookup: CDR1 MDHEN, CDR2 SYDVKM.

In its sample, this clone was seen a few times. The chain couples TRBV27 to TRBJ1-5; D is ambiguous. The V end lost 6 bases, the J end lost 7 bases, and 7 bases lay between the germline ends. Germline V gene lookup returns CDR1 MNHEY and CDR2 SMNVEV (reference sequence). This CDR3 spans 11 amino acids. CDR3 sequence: CASSSNQPQHF. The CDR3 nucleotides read TGTGCCAGCAGCTCGAACCAGCCCCAGCATTTT.

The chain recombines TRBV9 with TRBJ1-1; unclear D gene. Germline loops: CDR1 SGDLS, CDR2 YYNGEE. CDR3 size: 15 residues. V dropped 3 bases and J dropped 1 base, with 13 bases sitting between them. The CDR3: CASSGPGVENTEAFF. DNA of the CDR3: TGTGCCAGCAGCGGACCTGGGGTTGAGAACACTGAAGCTTTCTTT.

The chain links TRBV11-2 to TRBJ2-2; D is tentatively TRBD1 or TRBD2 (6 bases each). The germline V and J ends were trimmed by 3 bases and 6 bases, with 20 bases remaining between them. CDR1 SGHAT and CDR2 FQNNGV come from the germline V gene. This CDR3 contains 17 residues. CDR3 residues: CASSLGGSIIPAGELFF. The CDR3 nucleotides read TGTGCCAGCAGCTTGGGGGGCTCGATCATCCCAGCCGGGGAGCTGTTTTTT.

CDR3 DNA: TGTGCCAGCAGTCCTTATCGGACAGGAATATACGAGCAGTACTTC. It specifies CASSPYRTGIYEQYF. J is TRBJ2-7 and V is TRBV28; 7 nucleotides match TRBD1. Looked up from germline, CDR1 is MDHEN and CDR2 is SYDVKM. This CDR3 is 15 amino acids long. V lost 5 bases to trimming and J lost 4 bases; unmatched junction nucleotides: 11.

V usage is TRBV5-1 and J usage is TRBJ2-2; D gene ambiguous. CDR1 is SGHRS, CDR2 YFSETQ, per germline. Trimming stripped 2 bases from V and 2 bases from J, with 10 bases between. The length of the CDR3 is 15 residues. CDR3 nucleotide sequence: TGCGCCAGCAGCTTCGACACCTACAACACCGGGGAGCTGTTTTTT. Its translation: CASSFDTYNTGELFF.

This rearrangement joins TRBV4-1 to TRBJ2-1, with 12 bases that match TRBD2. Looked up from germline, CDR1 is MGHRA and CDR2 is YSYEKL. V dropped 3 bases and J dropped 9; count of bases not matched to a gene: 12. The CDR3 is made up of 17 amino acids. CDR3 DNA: TGCGCCAGCAGCCAGGACCTAGCGGGAGGGCCCCTGGGTGAGCAGTTCTTC. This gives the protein CASSQDLAGGPLGEQFF.

DNA of the CDR3: TGTGCCTTCTTGGACGGCAGCCAACCTATGAACACTGAAGCTTTCTTT. It specifies CAFLDGSQPMNTEAFF. V usage is TRBV30 and J usage is TRBJ1-1; D is unresolved. The CDR3 consists of 16 residues. Germline CDR1 is GTSNPN and CDR2 is SVGIG (reference sequence). The V end was cut by 7 bases, the J end by 0 bases, with 21 bases between.

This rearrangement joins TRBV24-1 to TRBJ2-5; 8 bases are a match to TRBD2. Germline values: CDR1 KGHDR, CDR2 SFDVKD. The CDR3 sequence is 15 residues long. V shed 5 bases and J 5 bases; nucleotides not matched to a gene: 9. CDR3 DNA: TGTGCCACCAGTGGGGGGGGACTAGGGATGGAGACCCAGTACTTC. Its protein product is CATSGGGLGMETQYF.

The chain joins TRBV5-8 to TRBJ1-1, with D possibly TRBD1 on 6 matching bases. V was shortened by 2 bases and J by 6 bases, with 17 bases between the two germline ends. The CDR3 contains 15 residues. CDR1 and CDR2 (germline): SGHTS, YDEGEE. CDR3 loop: CASSLAFRGVPEAFF. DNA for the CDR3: TGTGCCAGCAGCTTAGCTTTCAGGGGAGTACCTGAAGCTTTCTTT.

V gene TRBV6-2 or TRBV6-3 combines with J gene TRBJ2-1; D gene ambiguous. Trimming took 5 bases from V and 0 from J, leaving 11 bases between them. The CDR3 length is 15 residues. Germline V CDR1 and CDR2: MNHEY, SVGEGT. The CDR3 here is CASSTPQISYNEQFF. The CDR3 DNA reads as TGTGCCAGCAGTACTCCGCAGATCTCCTACAATGAGCAGTTCTTC.

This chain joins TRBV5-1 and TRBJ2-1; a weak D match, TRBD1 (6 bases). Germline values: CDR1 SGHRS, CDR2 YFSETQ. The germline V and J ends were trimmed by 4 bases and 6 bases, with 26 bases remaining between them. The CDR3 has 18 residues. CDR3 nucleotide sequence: TGCGCCAGCAGCCTCAAACAGGGCCCACAGCTGCAGCCCAATGAGCAGTTCTTC. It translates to CASSLKQGPQLQPNEQFF.